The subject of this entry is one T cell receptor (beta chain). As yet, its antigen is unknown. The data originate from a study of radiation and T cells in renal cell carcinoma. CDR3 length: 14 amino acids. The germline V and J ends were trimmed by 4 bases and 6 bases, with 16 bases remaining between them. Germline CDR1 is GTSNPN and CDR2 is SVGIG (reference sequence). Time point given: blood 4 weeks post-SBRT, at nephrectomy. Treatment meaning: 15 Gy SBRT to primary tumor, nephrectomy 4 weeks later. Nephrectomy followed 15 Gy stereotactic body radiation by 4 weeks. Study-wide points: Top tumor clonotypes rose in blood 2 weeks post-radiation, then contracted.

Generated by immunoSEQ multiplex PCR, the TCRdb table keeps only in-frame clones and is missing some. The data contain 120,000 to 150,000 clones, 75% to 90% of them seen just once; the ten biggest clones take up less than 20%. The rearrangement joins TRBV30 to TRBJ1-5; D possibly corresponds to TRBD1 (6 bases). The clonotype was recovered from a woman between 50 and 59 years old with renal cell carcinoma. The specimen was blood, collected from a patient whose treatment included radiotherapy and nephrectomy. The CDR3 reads CAWTKGPGVQPQHF. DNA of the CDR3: TGTGCCTGGACCAAGGGACCAGGGGTTCAGCCCCAGCATTTT.